This T cell receptor (beta chain) emerged from a study of vaccination and CD4 T cells after COVID-19. Treatment indicated: approximately 11-day PBMC culture with coronavirus spike peptide pools or control peptides (ViraFEST assay). Sequencing of cultured CD4+ T cell DNA used the Oncomine TCR Beta short-read assay. TCRdb fed the PCR reads into MiXCR, producing one record per CDR3 protein. Of more than 9,000 distinct CDR3 sequences listed, around a third are singletons. To note about this clonotype: Antigen unknown.

J gave up 5 bases and V 4 bases, and 5 bases lay outside the gene matches. The CDR3 has 14 residues. Per germline, CDR1 MNHNS and CDR2 SASEGT. The specimen was CD4+ T cells from blood, cultured in vitro. The gene calls are TRBV6-1 and TRBJ2-7; 10 nucleotides agree with TRBD1. The TCR originated in a human donor who had recovered from COVID-19. The chain's CDR3 is CASSGWDRGNEQYF. The CDR3 nucleotides read TGTGCCAGCAGTGGATGGGACAGGGGAAACGAGCAGTACTTC.